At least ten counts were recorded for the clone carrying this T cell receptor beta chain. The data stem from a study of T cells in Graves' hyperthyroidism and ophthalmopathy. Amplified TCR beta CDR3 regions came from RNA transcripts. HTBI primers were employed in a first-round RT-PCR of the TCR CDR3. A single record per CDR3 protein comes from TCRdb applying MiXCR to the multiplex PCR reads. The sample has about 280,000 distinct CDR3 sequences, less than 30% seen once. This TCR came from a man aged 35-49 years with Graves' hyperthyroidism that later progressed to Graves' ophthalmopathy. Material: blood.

DNA for the CDR3: TGTGCCAGCAGTGAAGGGTCTAGCGTCGAGACCCAGTACTTC. Encoded protein: CASSEGSSVETQYF. The rearrangement uses TRBV6-1 and TRBJ2-5; a weak D match, TRBD2 (6 bases). Germline CDR1 MNHNS, CDR2 SASEGT. This CDR3 is built from 14 residues. The germline V and J ends were trimmed by 1 base and 5 bases, with 11 bases remaining between them.